This T cell receptor (beta chain) is from a study of blood T cell repertoires in COVID-19. Study-wide background: The United States, Italy and Spain were the sources of the acute and convalescent COVID-19 samples. T cells, B-cell-depleted T cells, or PBMCs supplied cDNA or gDNA.

The J segment lost 4 bases and the V segment lost 1 base, leaving 2 bases of the junction unmatched. Germline V gene sequence: CDR1 SGHVS, CDR2 FQNEAQ. CDR3 length equals 15 residues. Generated by immunoSEQ multiplex PCR, the TCRdb table keeps only in-frame clones and is missing some. The data contain about 110,000 clones, about four fifths of them singletons. The clonotype comes from a woman in her 70s with acute or convalescent COVID-19. The chain has TRBV7-8 and TRBJ2-3; 10 nucleotides match TRBD1. Specimen: peripheral blood. CDR3 bases: TGTGCCAGCAGCTTAGGCGGGACAGGGGCAGATACGCAGTATTTT. It is translated as CASSLGGTGADTQYF.